Included here is one TCR beta chain sequence, with context. The quantity of DNA used in unsorted PBMC replicate PCRs was 300 ng, corresponding to tens of thousands of T cell genomes. The repertoire was sequenced with immunoSEQ multiplex PCR; TCRdb's copy has only in-frame clones and lacks some. Of roughly 500,000 clones in the sample, about 76% were seen once. This specimen comes from a study of shared clonotypes between healthy human individuals. Every donor, a Caucasian adult, lived in Nashville, Tennessee. Genomic DNA for unsorted samples was obtained from 70 million to 100 million PBMCs. This CDR3 has 14 residues. From germline, CDR1 is MNHNS and CDR2 SASEGT. Trimming cost V 3 bases and J 7 bases, with 13 bases left between them.

Sequenced sample: PBMCs. This sequence originates from a woman aged 40 to 55 in good health. Some clones in this sample may be carry-over from other donors' samples. The V and J genes are TRBV6-1 and TRBJ1-5; D is perhaps TRBD1 (5 bases). CDR3 in amino acids: CASSDPGGDQPQHF. Here the CDR3 DNA reads TGTGCCAGCAGTGACCCGGGCGGGGACCAGCCCCAGCATTTT.